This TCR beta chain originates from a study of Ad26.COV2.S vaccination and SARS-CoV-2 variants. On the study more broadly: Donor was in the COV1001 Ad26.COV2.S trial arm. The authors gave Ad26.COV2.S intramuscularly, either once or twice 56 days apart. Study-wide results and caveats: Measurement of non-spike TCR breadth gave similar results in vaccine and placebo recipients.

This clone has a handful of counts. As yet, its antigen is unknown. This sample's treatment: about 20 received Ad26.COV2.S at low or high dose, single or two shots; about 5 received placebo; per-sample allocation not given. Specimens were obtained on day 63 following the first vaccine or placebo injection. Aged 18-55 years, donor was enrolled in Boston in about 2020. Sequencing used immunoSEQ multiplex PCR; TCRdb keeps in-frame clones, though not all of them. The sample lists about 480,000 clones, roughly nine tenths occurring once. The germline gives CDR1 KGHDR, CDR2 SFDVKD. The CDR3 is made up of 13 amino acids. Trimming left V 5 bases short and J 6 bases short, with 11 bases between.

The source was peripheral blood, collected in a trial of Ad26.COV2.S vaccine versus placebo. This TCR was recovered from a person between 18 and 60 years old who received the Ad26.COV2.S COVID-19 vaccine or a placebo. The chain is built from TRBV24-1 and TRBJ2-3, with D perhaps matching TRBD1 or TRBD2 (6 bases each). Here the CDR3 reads CATSGGALDTQYF. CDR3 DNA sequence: TGTGCCACCAGTGGGGGGGCATTGGATACGCAGTATTTT.